This TCR beta chain was sequenced for a study of T-cell reconstitution after alpha-beta-depleted transplantation in children. CDR3 length equals 12 residues. Trimming stripped 4 bases from V and 7 bases from J, with 9 bases between. As it was prepared, the TCRbeta library received unique molecular identifiers. MiXCR, applied by TCRdb to the PCR reads, yields one record per CDR3 protein. The sample lists over 400,000 distinct CDR3 sequences; around 12% were seen once. This clonotype was observed at least ten times. This TCR was recovered from a human donor who donated a stem cell graft to a child with combined immunodeficiency. Here the sequenced sample was PBMCs from the stem cell graft donor, taken from the stem cell graft. J is TRBJ2-3 and V is TRBV12-3 or TRBV12-4; tentatively, D is TRBD2 (6 bases). CDR3 loop: CASSYGGHTQYF. CDR3 coding DNA: TGTGCCAGCAGTTACGGAGGGCATACGCAGTATTTT.